This T cell receptor beta chain was sequenced for a study of cytomegalovirus exposure and HLA in healthy donors. The PCR used 60 Vbeta and 13 Jbeta primers. Method: immunoSEQ multiplex PCR; TCRdb's copy keeps in-frame clones and lacks some. Of fewer than 250,000 clones listed, under 85% are singletons. Trimming removed 6 bases from V and 2 bases from J; junction bases left unmatched: 9. The CDR3 covers 15 residues. Germline CDR1 reads MNHEY; CDR2 reads SVGAGI. This chain joins TRBV6-5 and TRBJ1-1; the match to TRBD1 covers 7 bases. This TCR was sampled from a woman aged 50 to 60 in good health and CMV-seropositive. The sample comprised PBMCs. Here the CDR3 reads CASRRLHRGNTEAFF. The CDR3 DNA reads TGTGCCAGCAGAAGGCTCCACAGGGGTAACACTGAAGCTTTCTTT.